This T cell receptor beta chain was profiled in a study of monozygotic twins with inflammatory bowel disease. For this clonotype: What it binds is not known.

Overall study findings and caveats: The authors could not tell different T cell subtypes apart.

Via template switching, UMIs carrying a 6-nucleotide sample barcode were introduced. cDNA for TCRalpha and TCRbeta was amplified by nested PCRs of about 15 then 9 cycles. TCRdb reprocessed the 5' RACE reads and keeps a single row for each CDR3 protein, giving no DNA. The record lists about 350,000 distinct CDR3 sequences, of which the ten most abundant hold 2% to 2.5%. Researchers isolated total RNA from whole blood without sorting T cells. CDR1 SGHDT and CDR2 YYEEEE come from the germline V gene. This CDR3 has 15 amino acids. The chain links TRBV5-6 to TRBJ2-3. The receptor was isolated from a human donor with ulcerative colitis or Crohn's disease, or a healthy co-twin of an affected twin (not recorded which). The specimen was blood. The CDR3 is CASSLGGISTDTQYF.